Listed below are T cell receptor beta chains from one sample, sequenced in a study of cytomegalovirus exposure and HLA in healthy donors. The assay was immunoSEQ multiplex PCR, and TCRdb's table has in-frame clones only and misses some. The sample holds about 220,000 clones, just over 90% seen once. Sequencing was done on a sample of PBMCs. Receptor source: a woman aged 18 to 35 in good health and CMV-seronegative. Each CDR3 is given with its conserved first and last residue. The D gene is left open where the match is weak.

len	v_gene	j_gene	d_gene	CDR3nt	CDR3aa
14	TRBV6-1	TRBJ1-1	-	TGTGCCAGCAGGCCTACAGGATCGGGCACTGAAGCTTTCTTT	CASRPTGSGTEAFF
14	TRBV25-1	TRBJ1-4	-	TGTGCCAGCAGGGGACCATTTGACAGGGAAAAACTGTTTTTT	CASRGPFDREKLFF
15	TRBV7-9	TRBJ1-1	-	TGTGCCAGCAGCTCTCGGGCGGGGGGGAACACTGAAGCTTTCTTT	CASSSRAGGNTEAFF
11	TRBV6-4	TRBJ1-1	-	TGTGCCAGCACCCAGGGAACTGAAGCTTTCTTT	CASTQGTEAFF
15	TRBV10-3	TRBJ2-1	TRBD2	TGTGCCATCGGTAGGCCTAGCGGGAGTGGACACGAGCAGTTCTTC	CAIGRPSGSGHEQFF
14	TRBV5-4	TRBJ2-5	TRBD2	TGTGCCAGCAACCCCGGCGGCGGGGGGAAGGCCCAGTACTTC	CASNPGGGGKAQYF
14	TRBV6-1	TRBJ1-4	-	TGTGCCAGCAGGGAGACGGCGCCGAATGAAAAACTGTTTTTT	CASRETAPNEKLFF
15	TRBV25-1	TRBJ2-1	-	TGTGCCAGCAGTGACCCCTATAACTCCTACAATGAGCAGTTCTTC	CASSDPYNSYNEQFF
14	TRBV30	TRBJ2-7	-	TGTGCCTGGCGCTTAATTGGAGGCTCCTACGAGCAGTACTTC	CAWRLIGGSYEQYF
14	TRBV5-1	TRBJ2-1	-	TGCGCCAGCAGTAAGAGCAGGGAGGTCGCTGAGCAGTTCTTC	CASSKSREVAEQFF
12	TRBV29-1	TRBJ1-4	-	TGCAGCGCCGGAAGGGGTGATGAAAAACTGTTTTTT	CSAGRGDEKLFF
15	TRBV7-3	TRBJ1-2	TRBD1	TGTGCCAGCAGCCAAGGTGGGACAGGGAGCTATGGCTACACCTTC	CASSQGGTGSYGYTF
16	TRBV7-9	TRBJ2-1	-	TGTGCCAGCAGCCCCCGGGACTCCATTCTATACAATGAGCAGTTCTTC	CASSPRDSILYNEQFF
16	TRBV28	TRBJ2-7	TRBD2	TGTGCCAGCAGCTTGGCGGCTAGCGGGAGATGGGGCGAGCAGTACTTC	CASSLAASGRWGEQYF
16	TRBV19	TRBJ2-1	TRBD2	TGTGCCAGTAGTAGTAGGGAGGGACTCTCCTACAATGAGCAGTTCTTC	CASSSREGLSYNEQFF
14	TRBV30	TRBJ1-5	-	TGTGCCTGGACCCAACAAATGGGCAATCAGCCCCAGCATTTT	CAWTQQMGNQPQHF
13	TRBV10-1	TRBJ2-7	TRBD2	TGCGCCAGCAGTGAACTAGCGGGAGTCGAGCAGTACTTC	CASSELAGVEQYF
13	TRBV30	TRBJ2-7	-	TGTGCCTGGAGTAAGGACAGAACCTACGAGCAGTACTTC	CAWSKDRTYEQYF
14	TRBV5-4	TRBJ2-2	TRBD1	TGTGCCAGCAGCGACAGGGTAGGGACCGGGGAGCTGTTTTTT	CASSDRVGTGELFF
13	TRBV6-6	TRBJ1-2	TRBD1	TGTGCCAGCAGCTGGGGACAGGACTATGGCTACACCTTC	CASSWGQDYGYTF